A selection of T cell receptor beta chains follows, all from one sample in a study of blood T cell repertoires in COVID-19. Clones were sequenced by immunoSEQ multiplex PCR, and TCRdb holds only the in-frame ones, with some missing. The sample has tens of thousands of clones, about 74% seen once. The sequencing sample was made of peripheral blood. These receptors were obtained from a human donor with acute or convalescent COVID-19. The donor label of this sample is uncertain. The CDR3 runs from the conserved cysteine through the conserved F or W. D genes are given only for firm matches. Expanded clones are given a class, and other clones once, few, many or no size at all.

V gene	clone size	J gene	D gene	CDR3 DNA	CDR3 protein
TRBV30	NA	TRBJ1-5	TRBD1	TGTGCCTGGGGCTTGGGACAGGGAGGCAATCAGCCCCAGCATTTT	CAWGLGQGGNQPQHF
TRBV5-1	NA	TRBJ2-1	NA	TGCGCCAGCAGCTCCCAGACCGGGGTTTCATCAAATGAGCAGTTCTTC	CASSSQTGVSSNEQFF
TRBV25-1	NA	TRBJ1-6	NA	TGTGCCAGCAGTGCGAAACGGGGGGGCTCACCCCTCCACTTT	CASSAKRGGSPLHF
TRBV5-6	NA	TRBJ1-1	TRBD1	TGTGCCAGCAGCCGGCCGGGACAGGGTTTGGGGAACACTGAAGCTTTCTTT	CASSRPGQGLGNTEAFF
TRBV5-1	NA	TRBJ2-1	NA	TGCGCCAGCAGCTTGGACACATCCCCCTCCTACAATGAGCAGTTCTTC	CASSLDTSPSYNEQFF
TRBV5-6	few	TRBJ1-2	TRBD1	TGTGCCAGCAGCTCGGTGGGACAGGGGGGGAACTATGGCTACACCTTC	CASSSVGQGGNYGYTF
TRBV14	NA	TRBJ1-1	NA	TGTGCCAGCAGTCTACTCGGCGGGGCTTGGGCTGAAGCTTTCTTT	CASSLLGGAWAEAFF
TRBV2	NA	TRBJ2-6	NA	TGTGCCAGCAGTGAAGGCAGGAGGATGGCCAACGTCCTGACTTTC	CASSEGRRMANVLTF
TRBV7-2	NA	TRBJ1-4	NA	TGTGCCAGCAGCTCCAGGGGACCTAATGAAAAACTGTTTTTT	CASSSRGPNEKLFF
TRBV2	NA	TRBJ2-5	NA	TGTGCCAGCAGTGAAAACGCGGGGATCCAAGAGACCCAGTACTTC	CASSENAGIQETQYF
TRBV30	NA	TRBJ2-7	TRBD1	TGTGCCTGGAGTGAAACAGGGGTTCGGTACTACGAGCAGTACTTC	CAWSETGVRYYEQYF
TRBV28	NA	TRBJ1-2	NA	TGTGCCAGCAGTTATAACCGAGCTAACTATGGCTACACCTTC	CASSYNRANYGYTF
TRBV7-2	NA	TRBJ1-2	NA	TGTGCCAGCAGCTTCCAGGGAGGGGGCTATGGCTACACCTTC	CASSFQGGGYGYTF
TRBV28	few	TRBJ2-5	TRBD1	TGTGCCAGCAGCGCCCGCCTCGGACAGGCCTTCCAAGAGACCCAGTACTTC	CASSARLGQAFQETQYF
TRBV7-2	NA	TRBJ2-1	NA	TGTGCCAGCAGCTTAAATTTCAGGGCCAATGAGCAGTTCTTC	CASSLNFRANEQFF
TRBV27	NA	TRBJ1-1	TRBD1	TGTGCCAGCCAACCGGGACAGAGGTACGAAGCTTTCTTT	CASQPGQRYEAFF
TRBV7-3	NA	TRBJ2-1	NA	TGTGCCAGCAGCCCCGGAGCCGTGGACAATGAGCAGTTCTTC	CASSPGAVDNEQFF
TRBV7-8	NA	TRBJ2-6	NA	TGTGCCAGCAGCCCGGCGGGACTCCCGGGGGCCAACGTCCTGACTTTC	CASSPAGLPGANVLTF
TRBV9	NA	TRBJ1-6	NA	TGTGCCAGCAGCCCCCGACAGATAAGCTCCTATAATTCACCCCTCCACTTT	CASSPRQISSYNSPLHF
TRBV28	few	TRBJ1-5	TRBD1	TGTGCCAGCAGCCAAACAGGGGGCGTACAGCCCCAGCATTTT	CASSQTGGVQPQHF
TRBV19	NA	TRBJ1-6	TRBD1	TGTGCCAGTAGGAGGGGACAGGTGAATTCACCCCTCCACTTT	CASRRGQVNSPLHF
TRBV6-5	few	TRBJ2-7	NA	TGTGCCAGCAGCAAATCCAGGGTTGCCTACGAGCAGTACTTC	CASSKSRVAYEQYF
TRBV19	few	TRBJ2-1	NA	TGTGCCAGTAGTTCAGGTTGGAGCGGAAGCTCCTACAATGAGCAGTTCTTC	CASSSGWSGSSYNEQFF
TRBV5-4	NA	TRBJ1-1	NA	TGTGCCAGCAGCTTGGGCAGGGGAACTGAAGCTTTCTTT	CASSLGRGTEAFF